These 26 T cell receptor beta chains originate from one sample sequenced in a study of Ad26.COV2.S vaccination and SARS-CoV-2 variants. Clones were sequenced by immunoSEQ multiplex PCR, and TCRdb holds only the in-frame ones, with some missing. The repertoire has hundreds of thousands of clones, about 89% of them found once; the top ten carry over 1.3%. The sample's treatment: 19 received Ad26.COV2.S at low or high dose, single or two shots; five or six received placebo; per-sample allocation not given. At day 63 after the first vaccine or placebo injection, samples were drawn. The specimen comprised peripheral blood, sampled in a trial of Ad26.COV2.S vaccine versus placebo. Every receptor here comes from a person between 18 and 65 years old who received the Ad26.COV2.S COVID-19 vaccine or a placebo.

This sequence joins TRBV29-1 and TRBJ1-1; weak D call: TRBD1 (5 bases). The V and J ends lost 3 bases and 7 bases respectively, with 12 bases between them. Germline CDR1 and CDR2: SQVTM and ANQGSEA. This CDR3 is 12 amino acids long. This CDR3 is CSVDKGRIEAFF. The CDR3 nucleotides read TGCAGCGTTGATAAGGGACGGATTGAAGCTTTCTTT.

The V gene is TRBV29-1, the J gene TRBJ1-1, with D perhaps matching TRBD1 (5 bases). Germline V lookup: CDR1 SQVTM, CDR2 ANQGSEA. There are 13 residues in the CDR3. Deletions cut 7 bases from V and 0 bases from J, with 12 bases between. For the CDR3, the DNA is TGCAGCGCCAAGGACAATATGAACACTGAAGCTTTCTTT. Protein: CSAKDNMNTEAFF. The complete variable domain, with remaining parts taken from reference TRBV29-1 and TRBJ1-1, reads SAVISQKPSRDICQRGTSLTIQCQVDSQVTMMFWYRQQPGQSLTLIATANQGSEATYESGFVIDKFPISRPNLTFSTLTVSNMSPEDSSIYLCSAKDNMNTEAFFGQGTRLTVV.

This rearrangement joins TRBV15 to TRBJ1-1; TRBD1 aligns across 10 bases. Germline assignment: CDR1 LNHNV and CDR2 YYDKDF (reference sequence). With V trimmed by 1 base and J by 10 bases, 9 bases remained unmatched. The CDR3 sequence is 15 residues long. The CDR3 DNA is TGTGCCACCAGCAGAGTCCCGGGACAGGGGAGCGTAGCTTTCTTT. It is translated as CATSRVPGQGSVAFF. The variable domain in full, completed from reference TRBV15 and TRBJ1-1, reads DAMVIQNPRYQVTQFGKPVTLSCSQTLNHNVMYWYQQKSSQAPKLLFHYYDKDFNNEADTPDNFQSRRPNTSFCFLDIRSPGLGDTAMYLCATSRVPGQGSVAFFGQGTRLTVV.

The rearrangement links TRBV3-1 (or the pseudogene TRBV3-2) to TRBJ2-3; a possible D gene is TRBD2 (6 bases). Germline V CDR1 and CDR2: LGHDT, YNNKEL (reference sequence). This CDR3 comprises 14 residues. V lost 0 bases to trimming and J lost 6 bases, with 10 bases between them. Here the CDR3 DNA reads TGTGCCAGCAGCCAAGATCGGGGGATTGATACGCAGTATTTT. This translates into CASSQDRGIDTQYF.

This chain connects TRBV5-8 to TRBJ2-7; D is perhaps TRBD2 (5 bases). The CDR3 length is 15 residues. The ends were cut back, 1 base at V and 1 base at J, with 12 bases in the middle. CDR1 and CDR2 (germline): SGHTS, YDEGEE. The CDR3 DNA is TGTGCCAGCAGCTTGCGTAGGACTGATTCCTACGAGCAGTACTTC. Its protein product is CASSLRRTDSYEQYF.

The CDR3 nucleotides read TGTGCCAGCTCACCAAGCGGCGGGAGTCGGTACGAGCAGTACTTC. It specifies CASSPSGGSRYEQYF. This rearrangement joins TRBV18 to TRBJ2-7; 7 nucleotides align to TRBD2. Losses at the gene ends were 2 bases for V and 4 bases for J; bases not matched to a gene: 8. In germline, CDR1 is KGHSH, CDR2 LQKENI. The CDR3 covers 15 residues.

The chain employs TRBV6-5 and TRBJ2-7; a weak D match, TRBD1 (5 bases). This CDR3 contains 14 residues. Trimming left V 2 bases short and J 0 bases short, with 8 bases between. The V gene's germline CDR1 is MNHEY and CDR2 SVGAGI. This CDR3 reads CASSYITGSYEQYF. The CDR3 DNA sequence: TGTGCCAGCAGTTACATAACAGGCTCCTACGAGCAGTACTTC.

The gene calls are TRBV5-4 and TRBJ1-3; a weak D match, TRBD1 (5 bases). CDR3 size: 15 residues. The germline gives CDR1 SGHNT, CDR2 YYREEE (reference sequence). V lost 3 bases and J 4 bases, leaving 14 bases between the germline ends. The CDR3: CASSSGRGVGNTIYF. The CDR3 DNA follows: TGTGCCAGCAGCTCGGGACGAGGGGTAGGAAACACCATATATTTT.

The chain uses TRBV7-2 and TRBJ1-3; D is unresolved. Trimming pared 3 bases from V and 0 bases from J, leaving 6 bases between. Germline CDR1 SGHTA, CDR2 FQGNSA. This CDR3 contains 14 residues. CDR3 in amino acids: CASSFGSSGNTIYF. The CDR3 DNA follows: TGTGCCAGCAGCTTTGGGTCCTCTGGAAACACCATATATTTT.

The J gene is TRBJ2-1, the V gene TRBV7-8; D gene unclear. V lost 5 bases to trimming and J lost 0 bases, with 14 bases between them. The germline CDR1 and CDR2 sequences are SGHVS and FQNEAQ. This CDR3 has 16 amino acids. The CDR3 loop is CASSPDATISYNEQFF. The CDR3 bases are TGTGCCAGCAGCCCCGATGCAACTATCTCCTACAATGAGCAGTTCTTC. Variable domain in full (rest from reference TRBV7-8 and TRBJ2-1): GAGVSQSPRYKVAKRGQDVALRCDPISGHVSLFWYQQALGQGPEFLTYFQNEAQLDKSGLPSDRFFAERPEGSVSTLKIQRTQQEDSAVYLCASSPDATISYNEQFFGPGTRLTVL.

The chain joins TRBV19 to TRBJ1-2, with 9 bases aligning to TRBD1. Germline assignment: CDR1 LNHDA and CDR2 SQIVND (reference sequence). The V gene end was trimmed by 9 bases and the J gene end by 6 bases; junction bases not matched to a gene: 5. The CDR3 totals 12 residues. The CDR3 spells CASRGDRDGYTF. In nucleotides, the CDR3 is TGTGCCAGCCGGGGGGACAGGGATGGCTACACCTTC.

The rearrangement joins TRBV11-2 to TRBJ2-3, with D possibly being TRBD2 (6 bases). The CDR3 totals 13 residues. Germline V gene lookup returns CDR1 SGHAT and CDR2 FQNNGV. V was shortened by 2 bases and J by 3 bases, with 6 bases between the two germline ends. CDR3 sequence (DNA): TGTGCCAGCAGCTTACGGGGGACAGATACGCAGTATTTT. This gives the protein CASSLRGTDTQYF.

As to this clone: Sequence at one end of the junction differs from germline and may be a read error. This chain links TRBV15 with TRBJ2-1; D possibly corresponds to TRBD2 (6 bases). This CDR3 contains 14 residues. Germline-derived CDR1 and CDR2 are LNHNV and YYDKDF (reference sequence). In DNA form, the CDR3 reads TGTGCGACCACCCGCGGACTACCCAACAATGAGCAGTTCTTC. Residues: CATTRGLPNNEQFF.

The chain has TRBV21-1 and TRBJ1-4; the DNA was not used to check the table's D call, TRBD1. TRBV21-1 is shown as a pseudogene. The CDR3 totals 15 residues. This CDR3 is CASSKKRGFREKLFF. The DNA of the CDR3 is TGTGCCAGCAGCAAAAAGAGGGGGTTTAGGGAAAAACTGTTTTTT.

This clone occurred once. Other DNA sequences from this sample encode an identical CDR3 as well. The rearrangement links TRBV5-1 to TRBJ1-1; D is unresolved. CDR1 SGHRS and CDR2 YFSETQ come from the germline V gene. V was shortened by 0 bases and J by 2 bases, with 2 bases between the two germline ends. This CDR3 has 12 residues. CDR3 DNA: TGCGCCAGCAGCTTGGCTAACACTGAAGCTTTCTTT. This encodes CASSLANTEAFF.

The chain recombines TRBV19 with TRBJ1-3, with a tentative D call TRBD1 (6 bases). Trimming left V 6 bases short and J 4 bases short, with 13 bases between. The V gene's germline CDR1 is LNHDA and CDR2 SQIVND (reference sequence). The CDR3 sequence is 14 residues long. The CDR3 DNA reads as TGTGCCAGTAGATTACAGGGTCGCGGAAACACCATATATTTT. This encodes CASRLQGRGNTIYF.

The gene calls are TRBV11-1 and TRBJ2-7; D is perhaps TRBD1 or TRBD2 (5 bases each). Germline V CDR1 and CDR2: SGHAT, FQDESV (reference sequence). Trimming took 5 bases from V and 3 from J, leaving 11 bases between them. The CDR3 is made up of 13 amino acids. The CDR3 is CASSVGTVYEQYF. CDR3 DNA: TGTGCCAGCAGCGTCGGGACGGTCTACGAGCAGTACTTC.

The CDR3, as DNA: TGCGCCAGCACGGGCCTAGCGGGCTCTCTCACAGATACGCAGTATTTT. Protein sequence: CASTGLAGSLTDTQYF. The chain couples TRBV5-1 to TRBJ2-3; 8 positions match TRBD2. CDR1 SGHRS and CDR2 YFSETQ come from the germline V gene. Losses at the gene ends were 6 bases for V and 2 bases for J; bases not matched to a gene: 11. The CDR3 is 16 residues long.

The V call is TRBV30, the J call TRBJ2-5, with 8 bases aligning to TRBD2. The CDR3 has 16 residues. Looked up from germline, CDR1 is GTSNPN and CDR2 is SVGIG (reference sequence). After removal of 1 base from V and 1 base from J, the junction contained 8 bases not matched to a gene. In nucleotides, the CDR3 is TGTGCCTGGAGTGCTTGGTTAGCGGGGACCCAAGAGACCCAGTACTTC. Translating gives CAWSAWLAGTQETQYF.

This clone is a singleton in its sample. The chain carries TRBV29-1 and TRBJ1-1; no reliable D call. The CDR3 contains 10 residues. V was cut by 2 bases and J by 5 bases, with 3 bases left in between. Germline assignment: CDR1 SQVTM and CDR2 ANQGSEA. The CDR3 loop reads CSVEQTEAFF. CDR3 nucleotides: TGCAGCGTTGAACAGACTGAAGCTTTCTTT.

This CDR3 reads CASSELVRDQETQYF. DNA of the CDR3: TGTGCCAGCAGTGAACTCGTGAGGGATCAAGAGACCCAGTACTTC. The genes are TRBV6-1 and TRBJ2-5, with a weak D call TRBD2 (5 bases). Trimming shortened V by 2 bases and J by 2 bases, and 12 bases separated the two germline ends. Germline-derived CDR1 and CDR2 are MNHNS and SASEGT. The length of the CDR3 is 15 residues.

The chain employs TRBV7-9 and TRBJ2-5; D is perhaps TRBD2 (6 bases). The V gene lost 5 bases and the J gene lost 5 bases, with 18 bases spanning the gap. This CDR3 comprises 15 residues. CDR1 is SEHNR and CDR2 is FQNEAQ in the germline V gene (reference sequence). The CDR3 loop is CASSRGTGDRETQYF. The CDR3 DNA is TGTGCCAGCAGCCGTGGGACGGGGGACCGCGAGACCCAGTACTTC.

This chain uses TRBV7-9 with TRBJ1-2, with TRBD1 identical over 8 bases. The CDR3 covers 13 residues. The germline CDR1 and CDR2 sequences are SEHNR and FQNEAQ (reference sequence). Trimming took 5 bases from V and 8 from J; bases not matched to a gene: 7. The CDR3 is CASSDQGARGYTF. Written as DNA, the CDR3 is TGTGCCAGCAGCGACCAGGGGGCGCGGGGCTACACCTTC.

This chain connects TRBV20-1 to TRBJ2-7, with unresolved D. Trimming took off 5 bases at V and 3 bases at J, with 8 bases between the two ends. This CDR3 contains 11 residues. Germline V lookup: CDR1 DFQATT, CDR2 SNEGSKA (reference sequence). For the CDR3, the DNA is TGCAGTGCTCTGGCCCTCTACGAGCAGTACTTC. Its translation: CSALALYEQYF.

With regard to this clone: The sample has other DNA sequences that encode this CDR3 too. The V and J genes are TRBV4-1 and TRBJ1-1; tentatively, D is TRBD1 (5 bases). Trimming cost V 3 bases and J 0 bases, with 5 bases left between them. The CDR3 is made up of 13 amino acids. The V gene's germline CDR1 is MGHRA and CDR2 YSYEKL. The CDR3 loop is CASSQGVNTEAFF. CDR3 coding DNA: TGCGCCAGCAGCCAGGGGGTGAACACTGAAGCTTTCTTT.

The chain carries TRBV5-1 and TRBJ2-2, with no clear D. The ends were cut back, 0 bases at V and 0 bases at J, with 12 bases in the middle. Germline V gene lookup returns CDR1 SGHRS and CDR2 YFSETQ. The CDR3 contains 17 residues. The CDR3 protein is CASSLGPAAANTGELFF. CDR3 DNA: TGCGCCAGCAGCTTGGGACCCGCGGCCGCGAACACCGGGGAGCTGTTTTTT.